This T cell receptor (beta chain) came from a study of T cells in Graves' hyperthyroidism and ophthalmopathy. CDR3 length equals 14 residues. Germline assignment: CDR1 WNHNN and CDR2 SYGVQD (reference sequence). TCR beta CDR3 sequences were amplified from RNA transcripts. When the TCR CDR3 underwent first-round RT-PCR, the HTBI primer set was used. TCRdb itself ran the multiplex PCR reads through MiXCR, one entry per CDR3 protein. The sample has roughly 250,000 distinct CDR3 sequences; just over 14% are singletons. This clonotype has at least ten counts. The junction and the germline gene differ at one end; a read error may be behind it.

Sample: blood. The chain carries TRBV10-1 and TRBJ2-2; perhaps D is TRBD1 or TRBD2 (5 bases each). This TCR was recovered from a woman in her thirties or forties with Graves' hyperthyroidism that later progressed to Graves' ophthalmopathy. The CDR3 region is CASSERQGTEELFF. DNA of the CDR3: TGCGCCAGCAGTGAGCGGCAAGGGACCGAGGAGCTGTTTTTT.